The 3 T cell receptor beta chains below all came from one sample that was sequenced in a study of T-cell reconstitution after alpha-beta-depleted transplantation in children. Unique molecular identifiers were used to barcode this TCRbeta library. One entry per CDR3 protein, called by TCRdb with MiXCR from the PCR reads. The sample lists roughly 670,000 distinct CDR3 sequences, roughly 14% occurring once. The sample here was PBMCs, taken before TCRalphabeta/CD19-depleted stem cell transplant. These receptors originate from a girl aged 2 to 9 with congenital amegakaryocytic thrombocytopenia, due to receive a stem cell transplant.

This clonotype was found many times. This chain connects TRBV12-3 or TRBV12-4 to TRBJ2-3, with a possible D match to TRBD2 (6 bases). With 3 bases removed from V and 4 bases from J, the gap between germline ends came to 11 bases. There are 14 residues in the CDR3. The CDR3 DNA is TGTGCCAGCAGTTTTGGACTACCGCCAGATACGCAGTATTTT. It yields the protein CASSFGLPPDTQYF.

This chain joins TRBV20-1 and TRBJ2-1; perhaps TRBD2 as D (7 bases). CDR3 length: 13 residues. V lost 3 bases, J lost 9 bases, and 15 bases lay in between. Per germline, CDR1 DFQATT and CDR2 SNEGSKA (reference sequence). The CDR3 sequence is CSARAGARREQFF. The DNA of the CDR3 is TGCAGTGCTAGGGCGGGGGCTAGACGTGAGCAGTTCTTC.

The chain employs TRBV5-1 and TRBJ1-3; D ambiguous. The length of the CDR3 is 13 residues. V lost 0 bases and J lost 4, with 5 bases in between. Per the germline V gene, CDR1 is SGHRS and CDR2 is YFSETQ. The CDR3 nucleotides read TGCGCCAGCAGCTTGGTGGAAGGAAACACCATATATTTT. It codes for CASSLVEGNTIYF.